This T cell receptor (beta chain) was obtained from a study of blood T cell repertoires in COVID-19. The CDR3 extends over 15 amino acids. CDR1 is MNHEY and CDR2 is SVGAGI in the germline V gene. V lost 0 bases, J lost 5 bases, and 6 bases stayed unmatched. The repertoire was sequenced with immunoSEQ multiplex PCR; TCRdb's copy has only in-frame clones and lacks some. The sample lists some 110,000 clones, 90% occurring once. Sequencing input: peripheral blood. The chain carries TRBV6-5 and TRBJ1-1; 7 bases fit TRBD1. The receptor's source is a human donor with active COVID-19. The donor label of this sample is uncertain. The CDR3 DNA reads TGTGCCAGCAGTTACTCGTGGCAGGGGGGAACTGAAGCTTTCTTT. Translation gives CASSYSWQGGTEAFF.